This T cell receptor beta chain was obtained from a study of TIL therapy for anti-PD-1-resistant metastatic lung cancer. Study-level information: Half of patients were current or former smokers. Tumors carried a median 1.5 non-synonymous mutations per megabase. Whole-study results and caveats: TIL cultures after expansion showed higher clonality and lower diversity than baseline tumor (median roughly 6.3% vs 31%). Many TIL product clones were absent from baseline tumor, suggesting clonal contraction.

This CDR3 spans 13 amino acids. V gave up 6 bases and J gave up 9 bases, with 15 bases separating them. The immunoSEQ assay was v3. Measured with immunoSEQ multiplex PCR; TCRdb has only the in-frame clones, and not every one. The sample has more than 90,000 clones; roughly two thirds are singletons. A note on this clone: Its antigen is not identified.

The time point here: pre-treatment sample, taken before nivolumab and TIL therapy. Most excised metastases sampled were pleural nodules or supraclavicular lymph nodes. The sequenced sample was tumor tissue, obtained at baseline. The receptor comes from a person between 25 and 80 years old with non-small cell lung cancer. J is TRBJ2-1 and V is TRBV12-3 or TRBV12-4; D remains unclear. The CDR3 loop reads CASSSASFVEQFF. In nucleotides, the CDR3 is TGTGCCAGCAGCTCCGCCTCATTTGTTGAGCAGTTCTTC.